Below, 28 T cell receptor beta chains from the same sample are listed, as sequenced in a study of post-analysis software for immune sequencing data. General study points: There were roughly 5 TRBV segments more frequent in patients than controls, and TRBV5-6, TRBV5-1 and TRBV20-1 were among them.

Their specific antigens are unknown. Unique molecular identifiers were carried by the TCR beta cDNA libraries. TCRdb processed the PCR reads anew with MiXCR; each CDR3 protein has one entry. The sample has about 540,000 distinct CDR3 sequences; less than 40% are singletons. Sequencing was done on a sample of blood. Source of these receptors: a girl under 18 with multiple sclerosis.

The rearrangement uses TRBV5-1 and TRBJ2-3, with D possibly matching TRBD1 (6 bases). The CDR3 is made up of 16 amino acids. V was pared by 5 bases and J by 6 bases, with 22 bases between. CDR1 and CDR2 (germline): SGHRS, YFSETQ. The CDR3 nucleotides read TGCGCCAGCAGGAGAACCGCTGGACAGACATTGGATACGCAGTATTTT. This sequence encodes CASRRTAGQTLDTQYF.

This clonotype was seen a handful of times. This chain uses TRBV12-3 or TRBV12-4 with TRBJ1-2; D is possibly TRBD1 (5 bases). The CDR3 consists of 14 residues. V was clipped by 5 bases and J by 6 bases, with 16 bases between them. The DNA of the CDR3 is TGTGCCAGCAGTCGTGGACGGGACGTTAATGGCTACACCTTC. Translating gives CASSRGRDVNGYTF.

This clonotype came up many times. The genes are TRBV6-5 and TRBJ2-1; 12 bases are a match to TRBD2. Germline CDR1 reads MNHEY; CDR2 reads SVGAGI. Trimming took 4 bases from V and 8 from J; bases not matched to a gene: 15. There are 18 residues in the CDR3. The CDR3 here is CASSSKLAGGPSPYEQFF. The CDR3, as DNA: TGTGCCAGCAGTTCGAAGCTAGCGGGGGGGCCGTCTCCCTATGAGCAGTTCTTC.

The CDR3 region is CSAIERGSTDTQYF. CDR3 sequence (DNA): TGCAGTGCGATCGAGCGGGGGAGCACAGATACGCAGTATTTT. This rearrangement joins TRBV20-1 to TRBJ2-3; 8 bases are shared with TRBD2. CDR1 is DFQATT and CDR2 is SNEGSKA in the germline V gene (reference sequence). The CDR3 is 14 residues long. The V segment lost 6 bases and the J segment 0 bases; nucleotides outside the gene matches: 5.

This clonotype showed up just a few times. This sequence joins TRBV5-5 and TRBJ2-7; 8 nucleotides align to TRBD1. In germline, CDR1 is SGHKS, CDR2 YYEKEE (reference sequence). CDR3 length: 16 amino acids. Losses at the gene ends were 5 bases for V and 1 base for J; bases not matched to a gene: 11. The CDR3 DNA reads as TGTGCCAGCAGAGCCCTGACGGGACAGGTGTCCTACGAGCAGTACTTC. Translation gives CASRALTGQVSYEQYF.

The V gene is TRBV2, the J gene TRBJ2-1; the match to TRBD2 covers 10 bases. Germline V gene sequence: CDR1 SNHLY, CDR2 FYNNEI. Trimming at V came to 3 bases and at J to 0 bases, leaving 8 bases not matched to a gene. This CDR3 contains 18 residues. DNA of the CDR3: TGTGCCAGCAGTGAGCGGCTAGCGGGGGAGCTCTCCTACAATGAGCAGTTCTTC. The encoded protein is CASSERLAGELSYNEQFF.

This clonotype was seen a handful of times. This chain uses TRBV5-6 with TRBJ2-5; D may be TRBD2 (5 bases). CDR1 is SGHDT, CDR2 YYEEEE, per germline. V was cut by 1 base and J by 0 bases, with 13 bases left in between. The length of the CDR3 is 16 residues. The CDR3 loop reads CASSLTRTSYQETQYF. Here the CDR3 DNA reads TGTGCCAGCAGCTTGACTAGAACAAGTTACCAAGAGACCCAGTACTTC. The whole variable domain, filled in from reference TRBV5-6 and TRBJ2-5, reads DAGVTQSPTHLIKTRGQQVTLRCSPKSGHDTVSWYQQALGQGPQFIFQYYEEEERQRGNFPDRFSGHQFPNYSSELNVNALLLGDSALYLCASSLTRTSYQETQYFGPGTRLLVL.

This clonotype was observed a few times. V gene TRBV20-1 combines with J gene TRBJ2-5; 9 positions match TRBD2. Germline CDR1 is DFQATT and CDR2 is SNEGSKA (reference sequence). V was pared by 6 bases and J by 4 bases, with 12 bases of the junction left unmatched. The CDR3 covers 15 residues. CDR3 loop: CSAKGGSGRLETQYF. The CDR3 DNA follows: TGCAGTGCCAAGGGGGGAAGCGGGAGGTTAGAGACCCAGTACTTC.

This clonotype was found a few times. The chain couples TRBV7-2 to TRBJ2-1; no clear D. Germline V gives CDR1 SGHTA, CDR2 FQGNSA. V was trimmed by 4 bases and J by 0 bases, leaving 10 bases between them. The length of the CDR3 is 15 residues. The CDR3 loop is CASSSDHSSYNEQFF. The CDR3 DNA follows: TGTGCCAGCAGCTCTGACCACAGCTCCTACAATGAGCAGTTCTTC.

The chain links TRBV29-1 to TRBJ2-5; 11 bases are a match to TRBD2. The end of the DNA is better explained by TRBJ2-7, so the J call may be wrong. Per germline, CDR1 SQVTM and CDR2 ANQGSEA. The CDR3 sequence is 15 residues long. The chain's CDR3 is CSVEDQTSGGYEQYF. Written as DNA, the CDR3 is TGCAGCGTTGAAGATCAAACTAGCGGGGGCTACGAGCAGTACTTC.

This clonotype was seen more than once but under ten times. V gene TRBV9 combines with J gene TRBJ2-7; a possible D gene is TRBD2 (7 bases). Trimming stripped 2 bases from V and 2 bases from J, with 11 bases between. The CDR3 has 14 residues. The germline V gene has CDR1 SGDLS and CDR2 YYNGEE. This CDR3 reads CASSVGGDTYEQYF. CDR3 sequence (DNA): TGTGCCAGCAGCGTGGGAGGGGACACCTACGAGCAGTACTTC.

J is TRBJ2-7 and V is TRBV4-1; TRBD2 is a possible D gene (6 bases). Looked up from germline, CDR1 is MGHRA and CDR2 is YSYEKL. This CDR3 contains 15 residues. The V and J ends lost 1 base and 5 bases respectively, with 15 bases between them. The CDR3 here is CASSQVEEGGNEQYF. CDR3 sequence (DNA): TGCGCCAGCAGCCAAGTTGAGGAGGGAGGAAACGAGCAGTACTTC.

The DNA of the CDR3 is TGTGCCACCAGCACCCTACAGGGGGACTCCTACAATGAGCAGTTCTTC. This codes for CATSTLQGDSYNEQFF. The chain recombines TRBV15 with TRBJ2-1; 8 bases agree with TRBD1. The CDR3 totals 16 residues. Germline V gene data show CDR1 as LNHNV and CDR2 as YYDKDF (reference sequence). Unmatched junction bases numbered 5, after V lost 4 bases and J lost 0 bases.

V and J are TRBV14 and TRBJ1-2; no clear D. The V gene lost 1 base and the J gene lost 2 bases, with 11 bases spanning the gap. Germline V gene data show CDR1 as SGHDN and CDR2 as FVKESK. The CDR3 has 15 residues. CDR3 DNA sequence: TGTGCCAGCAGCCAAGCGGGAGCTAGAAACTATGGCTACACCTTC. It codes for CASSQAGARNYGYTF.

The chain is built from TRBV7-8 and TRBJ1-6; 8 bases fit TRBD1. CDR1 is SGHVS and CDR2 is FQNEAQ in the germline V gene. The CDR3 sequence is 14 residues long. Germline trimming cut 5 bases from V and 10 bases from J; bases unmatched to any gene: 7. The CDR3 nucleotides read TGTGCCAGCAGCCTGGACAGGGAGAAGTCACCCCTCCACTTT. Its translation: CASSLDREKSPLHF. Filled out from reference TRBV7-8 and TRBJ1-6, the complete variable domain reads GAGVSQSPRYKVAKRGQDVALRCDPISGHVSLFWYQQALGQGPEFLTYFQNEAQLDKSGLPSDRFFAERPEGSVSTLKIQRTQQEDSAVYLCASSLDREKSPLHFGNGTRLTVT.

The CDR3 sequence: CANQGDNEQFF. CDR3 DNA sequence: TGTGCCAACCAGGGAGACAATGAGCAGTTCTTC. The V gene is TRBV10-3, the J gene TRBJ2-1; either TRBD1 or TRBD2 may supply D (5 bases each). V was cut by 10 bases and J by 5 bases, with 9 bases left in between. This CDR3 is 11 amino acids long. CDR1 is ENHRY, CDR2 SYGVKD, per germline.

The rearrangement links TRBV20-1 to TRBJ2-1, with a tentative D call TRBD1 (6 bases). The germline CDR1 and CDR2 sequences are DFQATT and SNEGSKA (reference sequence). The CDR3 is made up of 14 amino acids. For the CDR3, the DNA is TGCAGCTGTCCCACTAGAGGGGGTAGTGGTGAGCAGTTCTTC. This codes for CSCPTRGGSGEQFF.

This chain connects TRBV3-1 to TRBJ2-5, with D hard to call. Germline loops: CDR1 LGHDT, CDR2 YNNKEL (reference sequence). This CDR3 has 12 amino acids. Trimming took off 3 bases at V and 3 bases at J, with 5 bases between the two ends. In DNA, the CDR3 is TGTGCCAGCAGCCAGAGAGAAGAGACCCAGTACTTC. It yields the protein CASSQREETQYF.

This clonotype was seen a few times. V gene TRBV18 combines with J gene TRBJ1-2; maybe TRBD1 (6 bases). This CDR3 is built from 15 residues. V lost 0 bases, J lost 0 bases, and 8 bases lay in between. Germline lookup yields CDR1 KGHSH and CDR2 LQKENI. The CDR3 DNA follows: TGTGCCAGCTCACCACCCCGGACAGCTAACTATGGCTACACCTTC. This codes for CASSPPRTANYGYTF.

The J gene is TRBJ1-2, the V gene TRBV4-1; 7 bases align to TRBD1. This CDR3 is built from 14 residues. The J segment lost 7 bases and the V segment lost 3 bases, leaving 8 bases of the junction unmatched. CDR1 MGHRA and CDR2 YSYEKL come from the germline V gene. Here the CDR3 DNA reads TGCGCCAGCAGCCAGCGACAGGGTTGCTCTGGCTACACCTTC. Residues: CASSQRQGCSGYTF.

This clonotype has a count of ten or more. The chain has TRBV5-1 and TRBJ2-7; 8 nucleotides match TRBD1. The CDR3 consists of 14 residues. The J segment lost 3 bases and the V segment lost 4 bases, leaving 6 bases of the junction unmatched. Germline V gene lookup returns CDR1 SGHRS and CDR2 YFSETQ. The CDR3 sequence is CASSEGQGGYEQYF. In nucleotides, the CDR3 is TGCGCCAGCAGCGAAGGACAGGGAGGCTACGAGCAGTACTTC.

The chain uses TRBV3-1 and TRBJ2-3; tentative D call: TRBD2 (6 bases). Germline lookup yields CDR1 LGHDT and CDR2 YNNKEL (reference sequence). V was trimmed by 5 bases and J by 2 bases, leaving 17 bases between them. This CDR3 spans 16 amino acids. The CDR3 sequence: CASSTLHGGATDTQYF. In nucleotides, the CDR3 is TGTGCCAGCAGCACCTTACATGGCGGGGCCACAGATACGCAGTATTTT.

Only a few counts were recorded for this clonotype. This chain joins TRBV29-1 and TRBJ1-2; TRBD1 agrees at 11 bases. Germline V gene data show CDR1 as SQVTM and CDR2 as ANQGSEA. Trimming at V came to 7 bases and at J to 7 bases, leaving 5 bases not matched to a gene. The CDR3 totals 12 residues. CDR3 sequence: CSDLGQGAGYTF. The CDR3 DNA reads TGCAGCGATCTAGGACAGGGGGCTGGCTACACCTTC.

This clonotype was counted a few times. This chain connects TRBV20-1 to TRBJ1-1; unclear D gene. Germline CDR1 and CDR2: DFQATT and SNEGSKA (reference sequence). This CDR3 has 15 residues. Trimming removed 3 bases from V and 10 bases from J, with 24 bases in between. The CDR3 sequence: CSASSTKFALGSAFF. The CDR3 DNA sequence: TGCAGTGCTAGCTCGACCAAATTCGCCCTGGGGTCAGCTTTCTTT.

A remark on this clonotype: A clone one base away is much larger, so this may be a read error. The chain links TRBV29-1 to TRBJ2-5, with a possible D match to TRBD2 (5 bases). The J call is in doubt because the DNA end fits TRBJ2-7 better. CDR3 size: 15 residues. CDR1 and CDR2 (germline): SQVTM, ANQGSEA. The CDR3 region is CSVEDRETGPYEQYF. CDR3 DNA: TGCAGCGTTGAAGATCGGGAAACGGGCCCCTACGAGCAGTACTTC.

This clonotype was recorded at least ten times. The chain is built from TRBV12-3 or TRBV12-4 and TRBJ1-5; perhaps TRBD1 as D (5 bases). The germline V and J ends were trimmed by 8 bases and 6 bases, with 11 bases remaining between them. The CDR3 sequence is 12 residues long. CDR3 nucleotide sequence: TGTGCCAGCCGTCGGGGGAGTCAGCCCCAGCATTTT. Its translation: CASRRGSQPQHF.

The DNA of the CDR3 is TGCGCCAGCAGCTTGGATGACCTGACCTTTGGGTACGAGCAGTACTTC. This translates into CASSLDDLTFGYEQYF. The V gene is TRBV5-1, the J gene TRBJ2-5; D unclear. The end of the DNA fits TRBJ2-7 better, so the J call may be wrong. This CDR3 is 16 amino acids long. Germline V CDR1 and CDR2: SGHRS, YFSETQ.

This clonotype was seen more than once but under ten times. Written as DNA, the CDR3 is TGCAGTGCTAATGGGGGGCTGGGCGAGACCCAGTACTTC. Amino acids: CSANGGLGETQYF. V and J are TRBV20-1 and TRBJ2-5; either TRBD1 or TRBD2 may fit D (6 bases each). The germline V gene has CDR1 DFQATT and CDR2 SNEGSKA (reference sequence). The CDR3 is 13 amino acids. V dropped 4 bases and J dropped 5 bases, with 14 bases sitting between them.